A single sample is the source of the 5 T cell receptor beta chains below, sequenced in a study of cytotoxic CD8 clonotypes in ibrutinib-treated CLL. TCRdb's table, derived via immunoSEQ multiplex PCR, lists solely in-frame clones and lacks some. The sample carries roughly 13,000 clones, roughly 70% recorded once. This specimen was PBMCs, taken before ibrutinib treatment. The receptors originated from a human donor with chronic lymphocytic leukemia.

The chain has TRBV18 and TRBJ2-7, with D unclear. The germline CDR1 and CDR2 sequences are KGHSH and LQKENI. CDR3 length equals 14 residues. V lost 0 bases to trimming and J lost 3 bases, with 9 bases between them. The CDR3 spells CASSPPASLYEQYF. In DNA, the CDR3 is TGTGCCAGCTCACCACCGGCCAGCCTCTACGAGCAGTACTTC.

The chain uses TRBV11-1 and TRBJ2-7; 7 nucleotides line up with TRBD2. Trimming removed 4 bases from V and 2 bases from J; junction bases left unmatched: 8. The CDR3 has 15 residues. Germline V lookup: CDR1 SGHAT, CDR2 FQDESV (reference sequence). The CDR3 is CASSSRVAGAYEQYF. CDR3 DNA: TGTGCCAGCAGCTCGCGGGTGGCGGGGGCCTACGAGCAGTACTTC.

The chain combines TRBV27 with TRBJ2-1; the D is unclear. With 3 bases removed from V and 5 bases from J, the gap between germline ends came to 14 bases. The CDR3 runs to 15 residues. Germline CDR1 is MNHEY and CDR2 is SMNVEV (reference sequence). Written as DNA, the CDR3 is TGTGCCAGCAGTTTTACTACCTATACGAACAATGAGCAGTTCTTC. It translates to CASSFTTYTNNEQFF.

The gene calls are TRBV28 and TRBJ1-2, with D possibly matching TRBD1 (6 bases). In germline, CDR1 is MDHEN, CDR2 SYDVKM. This CDR3 comprises 15 residues. V was pared by 7 bases and J by 5 bases, with 20 bases between. The CDR3 loop reads CASTLGGGALYGYTF. CDR3 in DNA: TGTGCCAGCACCCTCGGGGGGGGCGCATTGTATGGCTACACCTTC.

The V call is TRBV10-3, the J call TRBJ1-6; 8 bases fit TRBD1. Germline CDR1 ENHRY, CDR2 SYGVKD. This CDR3 region has 15 residues. J was trimmed by 9 bases and V by 0 bases; bases with no gene match: 4. DNA of the CDR3: TGTGCCATCAGTGAGTCTACAGGGGGAACTTCACCCCTCCACTTT. Translated: CAISESTGGTSPLHF.